This record looks at one TCR beta chain sequence and its context. This entry is derived from a study of CD8 T cells in Susac syndrome. The V and J ends lost 5 bases and 0 bases respectively, with 10 bases between them. The CDR3 contains 14 residues. From germline, CDR1 is SEHNR and CDR2 FQNEAQ (reference sequence). RNA amounts of about 0.5 to 1 ug underwent reverse transcription with random hexamers. immunoSEQ multiplex PCR amplified TCR beta CDR3 across 54 Vbeta, 13 Jbeta. TCRdb used MiXCR to reprocess the immunoSEQ multiplex PCR reads, holding one entry per CDR3 protein. This table holds more than 250,000 distinct CDR3 sequences, 90% to 95% found once.

This TCR was sampled from a human donor with multiple sclerosis. The sequenced material came from CD4+ T cells from PBMCs. This chain connects TRBV7-9 to TRBJ1-1; D is uncertain. As DNA, the CDR3 is TGTGCCAGCAGCAAACAGCGCATGAACACTGAAGCTTTCTTT. The encoded protein is CASSKQRMNTEAFF.